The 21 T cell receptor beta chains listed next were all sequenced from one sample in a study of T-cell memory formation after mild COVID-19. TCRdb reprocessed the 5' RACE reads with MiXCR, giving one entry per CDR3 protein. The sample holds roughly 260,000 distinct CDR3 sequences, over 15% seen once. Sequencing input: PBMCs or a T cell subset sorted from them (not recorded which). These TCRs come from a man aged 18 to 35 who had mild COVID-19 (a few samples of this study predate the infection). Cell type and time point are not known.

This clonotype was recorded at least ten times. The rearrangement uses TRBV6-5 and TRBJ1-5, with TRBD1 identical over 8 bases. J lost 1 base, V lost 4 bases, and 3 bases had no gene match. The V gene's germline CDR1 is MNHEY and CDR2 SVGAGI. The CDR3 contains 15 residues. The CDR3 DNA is TGTGCCAGCAGTTGGACAGGGTCAAGCAATCAGCCCCAGCATTTT. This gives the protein CASSWTGSSNQPQHF.

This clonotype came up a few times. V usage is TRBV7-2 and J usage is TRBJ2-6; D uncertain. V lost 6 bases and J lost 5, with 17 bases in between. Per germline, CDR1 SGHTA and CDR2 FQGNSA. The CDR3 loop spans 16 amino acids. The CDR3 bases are TGTGCCAGCAGTCAGAATACTGCCGTCTGGGCCAACGTCCTGACTTTC. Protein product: CASSQNTAVWANVLTF.

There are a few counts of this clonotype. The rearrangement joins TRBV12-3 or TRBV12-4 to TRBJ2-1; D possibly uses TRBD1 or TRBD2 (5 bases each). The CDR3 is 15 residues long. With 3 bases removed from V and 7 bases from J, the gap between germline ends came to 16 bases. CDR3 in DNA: TGTGCCAGCAGTTTTGGGGCTAGTACTAGGAATGAGCAGTTCTTC. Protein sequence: CASSFGASTRNEQFF.

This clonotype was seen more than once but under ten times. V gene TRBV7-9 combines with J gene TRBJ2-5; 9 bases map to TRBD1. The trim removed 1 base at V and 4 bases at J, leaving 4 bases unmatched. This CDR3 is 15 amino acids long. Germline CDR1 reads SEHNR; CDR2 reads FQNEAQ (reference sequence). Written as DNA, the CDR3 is TGTGCCAGCAGCTTAGGGACAGGGGAAGGAGAGACCCAGTACTTC. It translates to CASSLGTGEGETQYF.

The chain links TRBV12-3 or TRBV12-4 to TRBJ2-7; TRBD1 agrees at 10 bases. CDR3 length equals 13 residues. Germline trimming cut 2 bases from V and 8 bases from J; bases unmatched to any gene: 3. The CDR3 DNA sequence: TGTGCCAGCAGTTTACGGGACAGGGGTCAGCAGTACGTC. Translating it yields CASSLRDRGQQYV.

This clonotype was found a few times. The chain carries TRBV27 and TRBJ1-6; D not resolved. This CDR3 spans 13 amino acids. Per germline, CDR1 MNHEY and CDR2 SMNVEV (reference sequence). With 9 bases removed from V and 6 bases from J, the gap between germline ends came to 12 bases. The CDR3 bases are TGTGCCAGTACGACGGCAGTTAATTCACCCCTCCACTTT. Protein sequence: CASTTAVNSPLHF.

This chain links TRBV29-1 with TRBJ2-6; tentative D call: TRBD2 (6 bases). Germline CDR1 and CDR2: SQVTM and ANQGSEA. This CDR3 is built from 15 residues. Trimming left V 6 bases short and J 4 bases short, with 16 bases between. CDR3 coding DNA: TGCAGCGTGGGTGGAGGGAGCTCCGGGGCCAACGTCCTGACTTTC. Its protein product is CSVGGGSSGANVLTF.

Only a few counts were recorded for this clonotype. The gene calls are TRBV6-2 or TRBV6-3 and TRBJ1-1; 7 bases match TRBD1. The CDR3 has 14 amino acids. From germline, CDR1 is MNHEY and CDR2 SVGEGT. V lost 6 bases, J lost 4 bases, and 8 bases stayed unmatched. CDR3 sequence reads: CASRIRDRTTEAFF. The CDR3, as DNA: TGTGCCAGCAGGATCCGGGACAGAACCACTGAAGCTTTCTTT.

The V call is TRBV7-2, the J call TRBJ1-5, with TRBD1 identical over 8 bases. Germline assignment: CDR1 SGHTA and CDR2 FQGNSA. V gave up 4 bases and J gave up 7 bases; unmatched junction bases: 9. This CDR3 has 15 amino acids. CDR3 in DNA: TGTGCCAGCAGCTACTCGGCAGGGGGCTGGCAGCCCCAGCATTTT. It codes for CASSYSAGGWQPQHF.

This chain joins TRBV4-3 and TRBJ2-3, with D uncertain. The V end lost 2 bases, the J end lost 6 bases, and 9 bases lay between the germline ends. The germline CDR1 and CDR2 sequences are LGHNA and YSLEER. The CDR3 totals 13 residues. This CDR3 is CASSQRRPDTQYF. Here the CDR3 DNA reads TGCGCCAGCAGCCAAAGGCGCCCGGATACGCAGTATTTT.

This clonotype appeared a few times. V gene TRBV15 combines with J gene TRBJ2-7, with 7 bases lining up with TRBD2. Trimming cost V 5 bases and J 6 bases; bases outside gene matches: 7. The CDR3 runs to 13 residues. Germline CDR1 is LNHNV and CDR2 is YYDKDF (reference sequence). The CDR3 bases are TGTGCCACCAGCCTGGGGGGGGAGAGCGAGCAGTACTTC. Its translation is CATSLGGESEQYF.

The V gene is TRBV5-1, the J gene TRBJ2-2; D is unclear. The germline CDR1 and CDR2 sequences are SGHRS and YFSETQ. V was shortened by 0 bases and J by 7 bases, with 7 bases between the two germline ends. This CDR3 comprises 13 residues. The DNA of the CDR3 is TGCGCCAGCAGCTTGGGTACGATCGGGGAGCTGTTTTTT. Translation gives CASSLGTIGELFF.

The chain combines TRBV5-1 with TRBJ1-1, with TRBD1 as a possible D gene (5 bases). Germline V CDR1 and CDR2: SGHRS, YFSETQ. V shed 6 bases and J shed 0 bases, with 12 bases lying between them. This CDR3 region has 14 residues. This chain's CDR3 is CASNQGTMNTEAFF. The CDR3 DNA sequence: TGCGCCAGCAACCAGGGTACAATGAACACTGAAGCTTTCTTT.

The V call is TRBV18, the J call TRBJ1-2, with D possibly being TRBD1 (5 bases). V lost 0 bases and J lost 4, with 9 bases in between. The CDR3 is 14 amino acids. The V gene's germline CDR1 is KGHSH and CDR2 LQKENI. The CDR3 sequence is CASSPPGGTYGYTF. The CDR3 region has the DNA TGTGCCAGCTCACCACCGGGGGGGACCTATGGCTACACCTTC. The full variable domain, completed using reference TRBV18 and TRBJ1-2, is NAGVMQNPRHLVRRRGQEARLRCSPMKGHSHVYWYRQLPEEGLKFMVYLQKENIIDESGMPKERFSAEFPKEGPSILRIQQVVRGDSAAYFCASSPPGGTYGYTFGSGTRLTVV.

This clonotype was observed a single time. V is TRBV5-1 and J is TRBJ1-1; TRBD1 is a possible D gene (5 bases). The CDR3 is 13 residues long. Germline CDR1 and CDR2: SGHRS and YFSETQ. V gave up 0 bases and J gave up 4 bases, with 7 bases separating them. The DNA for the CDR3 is TGCGCCAGCAGCTTGGGCAGGGCCACTGAAGCTTTCTTT. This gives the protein CASSLGRATEAFF.

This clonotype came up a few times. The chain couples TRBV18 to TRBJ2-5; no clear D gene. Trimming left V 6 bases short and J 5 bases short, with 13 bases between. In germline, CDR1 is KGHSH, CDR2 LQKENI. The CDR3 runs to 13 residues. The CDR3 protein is CASSLVAFETQYF. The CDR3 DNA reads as TGTGCCAGCTCTCTTGTCGCATTTGAGACCCAGTACTTC.

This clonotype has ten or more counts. CDR3 protein: CASSLRLAGDRTDTQYF. The CDR3 coding sequence is TGTGCCAGCAGCCTAAGACTAGCGGGGGATAGGACAGATACGCAGTATTTT. The chain carries TRBV7-2 and TRBJ2-3; TRBD2 matches at 12 bases. The CDR3 is made up of 17 amino acids. Germline V gene lookup returns CDR1 SGHTA and CDR2 FQGNSA. Germline trimming cut 5 bases from V and 3 bases from J; bases unmatched to any gene: 9.

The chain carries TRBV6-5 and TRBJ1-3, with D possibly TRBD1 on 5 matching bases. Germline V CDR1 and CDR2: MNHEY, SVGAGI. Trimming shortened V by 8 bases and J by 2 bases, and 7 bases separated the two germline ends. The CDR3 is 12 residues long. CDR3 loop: CASQGTGNTIYF. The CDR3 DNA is TGTGCCAGCCAGGGTACTGGAAACACCATATATTTT.

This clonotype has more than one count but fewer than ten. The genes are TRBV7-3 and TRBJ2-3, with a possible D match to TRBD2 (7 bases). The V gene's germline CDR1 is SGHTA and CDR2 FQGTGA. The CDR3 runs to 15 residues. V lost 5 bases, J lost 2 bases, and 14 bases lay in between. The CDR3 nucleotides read TGTGCCAGCAGCCTTGGGGGGGCTGCCACAGATACGCAGTATTTT. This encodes CASSLGGAATDTQYF.

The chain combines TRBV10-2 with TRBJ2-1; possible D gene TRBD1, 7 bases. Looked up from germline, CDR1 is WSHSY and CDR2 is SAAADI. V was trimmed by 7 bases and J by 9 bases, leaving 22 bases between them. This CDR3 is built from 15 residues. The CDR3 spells CASTGGAGGVVEQFF. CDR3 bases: TGCGCCAGCACCGGAGGGGCAGGGGGAGTTGTTGAGCAGTTCTTC.

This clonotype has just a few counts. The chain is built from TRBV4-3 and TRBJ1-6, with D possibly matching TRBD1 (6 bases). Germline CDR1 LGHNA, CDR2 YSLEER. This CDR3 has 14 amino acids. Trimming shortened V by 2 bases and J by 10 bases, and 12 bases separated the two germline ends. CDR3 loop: CASSQWGRGSPLHF. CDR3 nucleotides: TGCGCCAGCAGCCAATGGGGGCGAGGGTCACCCCTCCACTTT.